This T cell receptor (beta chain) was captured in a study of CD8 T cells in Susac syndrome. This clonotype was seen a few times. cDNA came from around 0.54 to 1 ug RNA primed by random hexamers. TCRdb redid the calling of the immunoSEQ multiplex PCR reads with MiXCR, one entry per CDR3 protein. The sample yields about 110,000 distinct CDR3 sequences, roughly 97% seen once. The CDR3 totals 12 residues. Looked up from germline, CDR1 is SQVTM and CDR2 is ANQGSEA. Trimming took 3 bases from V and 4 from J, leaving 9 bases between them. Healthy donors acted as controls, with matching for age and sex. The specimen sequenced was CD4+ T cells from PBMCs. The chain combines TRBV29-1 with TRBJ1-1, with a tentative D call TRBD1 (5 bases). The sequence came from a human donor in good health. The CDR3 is CSVDPGGTEAFF. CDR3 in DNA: TGCAGCGTTGACCCGGGGGGCACTGAAGCTTTCTTT.